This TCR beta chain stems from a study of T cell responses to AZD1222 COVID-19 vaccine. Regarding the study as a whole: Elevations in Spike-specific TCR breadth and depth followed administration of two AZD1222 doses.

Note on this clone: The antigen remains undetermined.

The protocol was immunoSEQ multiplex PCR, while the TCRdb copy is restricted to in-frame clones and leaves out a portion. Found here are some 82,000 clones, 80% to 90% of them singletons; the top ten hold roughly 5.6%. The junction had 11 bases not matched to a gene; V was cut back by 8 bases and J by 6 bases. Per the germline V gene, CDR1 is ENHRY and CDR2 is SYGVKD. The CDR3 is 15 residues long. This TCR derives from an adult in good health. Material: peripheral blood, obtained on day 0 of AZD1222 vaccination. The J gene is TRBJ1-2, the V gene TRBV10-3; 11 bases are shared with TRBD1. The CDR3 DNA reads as TGTGCCATCGGTAGACGGGACAGGGGGATGGATGGCTACACCTTC. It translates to CAIGRRDRGMDGYTF.